A single count supports the clone carrying this TCR beta chain. The data originate from a study of blood T cell repertoires in COVID-19. Whole-study context: Some COVID-19 samples were acute and others convalescent; all came from the United States, Italy and Spain. PBMCs, B-cell-depleted T cells, or T cells were the source of the cDNA or gDNA that made up the material.

Original processing methods: Nucleated cell number was recorded as an estimate derived from reference gene primer amplification. Repertoires were generated with immunoSEQ multiplex PCR, while TCRdb's copy carries only in-frame clones and drops some. From that table come the V and J calls and clone size; the DNA was used to work out D and trimming. The top ten clones hold about 2.5% of a sample with about 230,000 clones, 88% of them seen once. The germline V gene has CDR1 ENHRY and CDR2 SYGVKD. The CDR3 runs to 14 residues. Trimming removed 6 bases from V and 2 bases from J; junction bases left unmatched: 7.

The receptor comes from an older woman with acute or convalescent COVID-19. V gene TRBV10-3 combines with J gene TRBJ2-7; 7 positions match TRBD1. What was sequenced was peripheral blood. CDR3 in amino acids: CAISGTDSTYEQYF. The CDR3 DNA is TGTGCCATCAGCGGGACAGATTCTACCTACGAGCAGTACTTC.